This T cell receptor beta chain was sequenced during a study of sequential checkpoint blockade in melanoma. In the study overall: Both treatment sequences were followed by maintenance nivolumab.

The CDR3 is made up of 13 amino acids. CDR1 is MNHEY and CDR2 is SMNVEV in the germline V gene (reference sequence). Regarding treatment: randomized to nivolumab then ipilimumab (arm A) or the reverse (arm B). The assay was immunoSEQ multiplex PCR, and TCRdb's table has in-frame clones only and misses some. This table holds about 12,000 clones, approximately 79% found once. This chain links TRBV27 with TRBJ2-5; TRBD2 matches at 15 bases. The J call is doubtful: the DNA matches TRBJ2-7 better. The receptor comes from a human donor with melanoma. Sample: CD8+ T cells sorted from blood (inferred from file names), taken from a patient given nivolumab and ipilimumab in sequence. The CDR3 DNA reads as TGTGCCAGCAGGGGACTAGCGGGAGGCGAGCAGTACTTC. The encoded protein is CASRGLAGGEQYF.